What follows are 3 T cell receptor beta chains derived from one specimen sequenced in a study of T-cell reconstitution after alpha-beta-depleted transplantation in children. Molecular barcoding with unique molecular identifiers was used for the TCRbeta library. Each CDR3 protein is one row after TCRdb ran MiXCR on the PCR reads. The sample contains a few hundred thousand distinct CDR3 sequences, 10% to 15% of which appear only once. The sample consisted of PBMCs, mostly from graft donor cells, taken 360 days after TCRalphabeta/CD19-depleted stem cell transplant. The receptors derive from a male patient between 5 and 17 years old who had a stem cell transplant for acute myeloid leukemia, so the T cells may come from the graft donor.

V is TRBV28 and J is TRBJ2-7; D is perhaps TRBD2 (5 bases). From germline, CDR1 is MDHEN and CDR2 SYDVKM. The length of the CDR3 is 8 residues. V was trimmed by 10 bases and J by 9 bases, leaving 7 bases between them. This CDR3 reads CAIGGQYF. CDR3 DNA sequence: TGTGCCATCGGAGGGCAGTACTTC.

This sequence joins TRBV12-3 or TRBV12-4 and TRBJ2-1; 12 bases map to TRBD2. The CDR3 spans 15 residues. Unmatched junction bases numbered 5, after V lost 4 bases and J lost 7 bases. CDR3 region: CASSSTSGRANEQFF. DNA for the CDR3: TGTGCCAGCAGTTCGACTAGCGGGAGAGCGAATGAGCAGTTCTTC.

The chain joins TRBV7-9 to TRBJ2-1; D is undetermined. The CDR3 has 16 amino acids. Trimming stripped 6 bases from V and 8 bases from J, with 23 bases between. CDR1 SEHNR and CDR2 FQNEAQ come from the germline V gene (reference sequence). CDR3 nucleotides: TGTGCCAGCAGGGCTTCTCGGTACTATCCCCTCTATGAGCAGTTCTTC. Translation: CASRASRYYPLYEQFF.